This TCR beta chain was identified during a study of blood T cells in healthy people across ages. On this clonotype itself: As yet, its antigen is unknown. Mismatch with germline at one junction end may stem from a read error.

A sample-barcoded 5' primer and a J-beta primer mix were used in a second PCR of roughly 6 to 11 cycles. With 12 random nucleotides, a template-switch adaptor tagged each individual cDNA molecule. MiXCR, run by TCRdb on the 5' RACE reads, gives a single entry per CDR3 protein. The sample shows about 1 million distinct CDR3 sequences, approximately 26% of them seen only once. Study outcomes and limitations: The fall in TCR beta diversity per million T cells was roughly linear with age.

The CDR3 covers 14 residues. These same data were also listed under a study on T cells of mothers and their children. That study reports: From each mother came over 8.5 million TCR beta CDR3 reads, and from each child came a few million.

The rearrangement uses TRBV12-3 or TRBV12-4 and TRBJ2-3; 9 bases match TRBD2. The sequence derives from a girl aged 2 to 10 in good health. Sequenced input: blood. CDR3 nucleotides: TGTGCCAGCAGTGGCGGGAGGGGCGCAGATACGGAGTATTTT. It translates to CASSGGRGADTEYF.